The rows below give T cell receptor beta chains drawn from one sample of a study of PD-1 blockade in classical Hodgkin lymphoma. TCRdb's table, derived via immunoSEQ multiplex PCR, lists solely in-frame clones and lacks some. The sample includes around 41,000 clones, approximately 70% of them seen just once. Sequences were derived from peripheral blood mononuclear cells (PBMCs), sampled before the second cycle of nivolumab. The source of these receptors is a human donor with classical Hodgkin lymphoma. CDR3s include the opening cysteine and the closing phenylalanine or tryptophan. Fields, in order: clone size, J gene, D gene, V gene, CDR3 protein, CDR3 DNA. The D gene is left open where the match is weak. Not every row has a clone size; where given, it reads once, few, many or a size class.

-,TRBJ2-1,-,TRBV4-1,CASGHTTLYNEQFF,TGCGCCAGCGGACACACAACCCTCTACAATGAGCAGTTCTTC
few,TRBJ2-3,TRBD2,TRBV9,CASSPLGLAVSDTQYF,TGTGCCAGCAGCCCATTGGGACTAGCGGTCTCAGATACGCAGTATTTT
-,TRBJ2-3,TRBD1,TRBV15,CATSRTGGGTDTQYF,TGTGCCACCAGCAGGACAGGGGGGGGAACAGATACGCAGTATTTT
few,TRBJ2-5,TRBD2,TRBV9,CASSVTSGKQETQYF,TGTGCCAGCAGCGTAACTAGCGGCAAACAAGAGACCCAGTACTTC
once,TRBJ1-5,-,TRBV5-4,CASSLALQPQHF,TGTGCCAGCAGCTTGGCTTTACAGCCCCAGCATTTT
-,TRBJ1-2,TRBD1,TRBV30,CAWRGDSLYGYTF,TGTGCCTGGAGGGGGGACAGCCTCTATGGCTACACCTTC
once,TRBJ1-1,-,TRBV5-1,CASSLEPEAALNTEAFF,TGCGCCAGCAGCTTGGAACCGGAGGCGGCCCTGAACACTGAAGCTTTCTTT
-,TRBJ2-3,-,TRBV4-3,CASSQNPDTQYF,TGCGCCAGCAGCCAAAACCCAGATACGCAGTATTTT
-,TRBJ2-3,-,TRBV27,CASSFRAGTQYF,TGTGCCAGCAGTTTTCGTGCGGGTACGCAGTATTTT
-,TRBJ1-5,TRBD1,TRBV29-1,CSGGQGPGQPQHF,TGCAGCGGGGGACAGGGCCCCGGTCAGCCCCAGCATTTT
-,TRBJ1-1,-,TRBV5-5,CASSRESREAFF,TGTGCCAGCAGCCGGGAGTCCAGGGAAGCTTTCTTT
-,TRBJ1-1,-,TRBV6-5,CASSPMTDGAEAFF,TGTGCCAGCAGCCCCATGACGGATGGCGCTGAAGCTTTCTTT
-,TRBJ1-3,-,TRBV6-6,CASNWEGTIYF,TGTGCCAGCAATTGGGAGGGCACCATATATTTT
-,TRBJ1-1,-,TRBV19,CASSIGGLNTEAFF,TGTGCCAGTAGTATCGGGGGCTTGAACACTGAAGCTTTCTTT
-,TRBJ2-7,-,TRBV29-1,CSVELLLSYEQYF,TGCAGCGTTGAACTACTCCTCTCCTACGAGCAGTACTTC
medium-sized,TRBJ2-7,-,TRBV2,CASNGGLRNEQYF,TGTGCCAGCAATGGAGGGCTAAGGAACGAGCAGTACTTC
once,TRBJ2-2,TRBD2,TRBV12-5,CASGPLLLAGEKRTGELFF,TGTGCTAGTGGTCCCCTCCTTCTAGCGGGAGAAAAGAGAACCGGGGAGCTGTTTTTT
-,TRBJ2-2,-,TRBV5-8,CASSDRVHTGELFF,TGTGCCAGCAGCGACCGGGTCCACACCGGGGAGCTGTTTTTT
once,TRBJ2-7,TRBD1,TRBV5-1,CASSLGTGLNEQYF,TGCGCCAGCAGCTTGGGGACAGGTCTCAACGAGCAGTACTTC
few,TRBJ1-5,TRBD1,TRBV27,CASSNDRGNQPQHF,TGTGCCAGCAGTAATGACAGGGGCAATCAGCCCCAGCATTTT
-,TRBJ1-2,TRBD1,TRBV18,CASSPSLGQGTNYGYTF,TGTGCCAGCTCACCTTCACTCGGACAGGGAACTAACTATGGCTACACCTTC
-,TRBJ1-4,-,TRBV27,CASSLLAGLNEKLFF,TGTGCCAGCAGTTTATTGGCAGGACTTAATGAAAAACTGTTTTTT
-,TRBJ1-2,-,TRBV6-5,CASTLDRLYGYTF,TGTGCCAGCACCTTAGACAGACTCTATGGCTACACCTTC
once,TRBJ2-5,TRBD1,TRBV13,CASSLAGQGQETQYF,TGTGCCAGCAGCTTAGCAGGACAGGGCCAAGAGACCCAGTACTTC
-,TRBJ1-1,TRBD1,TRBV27,CASSLEGARGGAFF,TGTGCCAGCAGTTTAGAAGGGGCCAGGGGGGGGGCTTTCTTT
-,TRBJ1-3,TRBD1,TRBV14,CASSHTTGSSGNTIYF,TGTGCCAGCAGCCATACGACAGGGTCCTCTGGAAACACCATATATTTT
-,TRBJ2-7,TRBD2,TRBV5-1,CASSLRSGGHYEQYF,TGCGCCAGCAGCTTGAGGAGCGGGGGGCACTACGAGCAGTACTTC
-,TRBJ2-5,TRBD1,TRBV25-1,CASSADRGRETQYF,TGTGCCAGCAGTGCAGACAGGGGTAGGGAGACCCAGTACTTC
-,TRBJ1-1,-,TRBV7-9,CASSPTRVSMNTEAFF,TGTGCCAGCAGCCCCACCCGGGTATCCATGAACACTGAAGCTTTCTTT